The sample holds a few counts of the clone carrying this T cell receptor beta chain. Mismatch with germline at one junction end may stem from a read error. The CDR3 loop spans 14 amino acids. The V gene's germline CDR1 is DFQATT and CDR2 SNEGSKA (reference sequence). Building the TCR beta libraries relied on iRepertoire HTBI primers, and CDR3 regions underwent Arm-PCR. TCRdb re-called the multiplex PCR reads through MiXCR, storing one row per CDR3 protein. The sample gives 500,000 to 700,000 distinct CDR3 sequences, about 30% of which show up once; roughly 41% is in the top ten. The data belong to a study of regulatory T cells in long-lasting Graves disease. On the study more broadly: With positive TSH receptor antibodies and over 5 years of antithyroid drugs, Graves' disease was considered persistent.

Time point noted: persistent/refractory GD, antithyroid drugs over 5 years with positive TRAb. Making the TCR library involved RNA that had been extracted from PBMCs. Investigators report Graves' disease was diagnosed under American Thyroid Association guidelines. Patient provenance is recorded as an endocrinology department in Xi'an, China. The input for sequencing was peripheral blood mononuclear cells (PBMCs), taken when the disease was refractory, from a patient treated with antithyroid drugs. The rearrangement links TRBV20-1 to TRBJ2-5; 12 bases are shared with TRBD1. This receptor was taken from a female donor with Graves disease. CDR3 sequence reads: CSGTGGLYQETQYF. The DNA of the CDR3 is TGTTCGGGGACAGGGGGCTTGTACCAAGAGACCCAGTACTTC.